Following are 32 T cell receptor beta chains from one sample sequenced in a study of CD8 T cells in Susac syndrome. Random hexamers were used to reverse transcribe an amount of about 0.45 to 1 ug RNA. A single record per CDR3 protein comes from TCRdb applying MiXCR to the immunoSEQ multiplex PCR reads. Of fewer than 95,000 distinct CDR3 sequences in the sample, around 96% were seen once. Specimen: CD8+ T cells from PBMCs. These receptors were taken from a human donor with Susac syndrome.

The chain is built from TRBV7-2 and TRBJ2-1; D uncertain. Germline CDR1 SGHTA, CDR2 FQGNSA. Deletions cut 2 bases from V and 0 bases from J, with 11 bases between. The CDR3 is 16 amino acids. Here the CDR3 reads CASSLQPPLSYNEQFF. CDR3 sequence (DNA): TGTGCCAGCAGCTTACAGCCTCCCCTCTCCTACAATGAGCAGTTCTTC.

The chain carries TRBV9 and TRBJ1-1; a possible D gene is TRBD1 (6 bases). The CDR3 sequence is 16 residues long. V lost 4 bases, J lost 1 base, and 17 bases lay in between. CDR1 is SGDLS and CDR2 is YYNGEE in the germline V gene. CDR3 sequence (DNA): TGTGCCAGCAGCACAAACTTGAGACAGGCGAACACTGAAGCTTTCTTT. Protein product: CASSTNLRQANTEAFF.

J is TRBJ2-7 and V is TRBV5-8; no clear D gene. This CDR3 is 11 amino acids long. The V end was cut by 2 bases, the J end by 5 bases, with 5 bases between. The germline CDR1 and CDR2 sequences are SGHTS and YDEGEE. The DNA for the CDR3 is TGTGCCAGCAGCTTCACCGACGAGCAGTACTTC. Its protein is CASSFTDEQYF.

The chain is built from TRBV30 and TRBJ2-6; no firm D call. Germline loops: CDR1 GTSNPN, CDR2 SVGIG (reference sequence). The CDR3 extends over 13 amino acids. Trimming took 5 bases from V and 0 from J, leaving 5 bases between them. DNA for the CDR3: TGTGCCTGGGCTCCCTCTGGGGCCAACGTCCTGACTTTC. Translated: CAWAPSGANVLTF.

CDR3 residues: CASSQSVGAPHEQYF. CDR3 coding DNA: TGTGCCAGCAGCCAGTCGGTCGGGGCTCCCCACGAGCAGTACTTC. The chain is built from TRBV3-1 and TRBJ2-7; D might be TRBD1 or TRBD2, each matching 5 bases. The ends were cut back, 3 bases at V and 5 bases at J, with 17 bases in the middle. Germline values: CDR1 LGHDT, CDR2 YNNKEL (reference sequence). This CDR3 has 15 amino acids.

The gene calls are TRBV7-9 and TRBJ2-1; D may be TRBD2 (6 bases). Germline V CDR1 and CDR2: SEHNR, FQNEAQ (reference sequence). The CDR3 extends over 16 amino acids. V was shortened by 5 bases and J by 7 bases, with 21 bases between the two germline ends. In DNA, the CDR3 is TGTGCCAGCAGCCCGCCGGCGGGAATCCTCAGAAATGAGCAGTTCTTC. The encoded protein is CASSPPAGILRNEQFF.

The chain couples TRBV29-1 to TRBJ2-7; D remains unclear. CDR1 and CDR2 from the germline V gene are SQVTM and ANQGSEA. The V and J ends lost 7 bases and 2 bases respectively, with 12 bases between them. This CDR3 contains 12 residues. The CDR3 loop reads CSGSSGAYEQYF. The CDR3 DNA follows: TGCAGCGGGTCGTCTGGGGCCTACGAGCAGTACTTC.

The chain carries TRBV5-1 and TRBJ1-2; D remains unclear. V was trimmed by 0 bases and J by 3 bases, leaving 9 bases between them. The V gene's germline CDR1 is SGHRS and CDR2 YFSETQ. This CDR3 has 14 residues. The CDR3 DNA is TGCGCCAGCAGCTTGGCGGGAGATGACTATGGCTACACCTTC. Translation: CASSLAGDDYGYTF.

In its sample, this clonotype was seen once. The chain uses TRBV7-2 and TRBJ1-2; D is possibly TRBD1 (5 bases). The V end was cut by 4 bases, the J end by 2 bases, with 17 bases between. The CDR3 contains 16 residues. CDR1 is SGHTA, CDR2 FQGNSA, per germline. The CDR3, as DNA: TGTGCCAGCAGCTCCCGAGCCGGGACGGAGAACTATGGCTACACCTTC. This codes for CASSSRAGTENYGYTF.

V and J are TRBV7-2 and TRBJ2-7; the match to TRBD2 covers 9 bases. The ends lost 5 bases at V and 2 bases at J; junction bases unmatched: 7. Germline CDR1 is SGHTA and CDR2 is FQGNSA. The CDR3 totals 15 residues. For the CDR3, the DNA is TGTGCCAGCAGCCCTAATAGCGGGGGAACCTACGAGCAGTACTTC. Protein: CASSPNSGGTYEQYF.

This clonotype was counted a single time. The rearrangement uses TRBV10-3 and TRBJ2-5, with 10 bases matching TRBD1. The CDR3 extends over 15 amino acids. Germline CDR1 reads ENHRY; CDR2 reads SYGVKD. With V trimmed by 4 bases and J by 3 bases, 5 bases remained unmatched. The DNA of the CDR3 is TGTGCCATCAGTGGAACCGGGACAGGGGAAGAGACCCAGTACTTC. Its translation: CAISGTGTGEETQYF.

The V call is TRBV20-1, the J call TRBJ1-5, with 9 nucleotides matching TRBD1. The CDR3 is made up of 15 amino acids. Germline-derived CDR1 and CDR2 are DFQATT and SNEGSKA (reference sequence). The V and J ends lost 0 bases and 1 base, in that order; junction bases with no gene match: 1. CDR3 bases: TGCAGTGCTAGAGATGGACAGGGGAGCAATCAGCCCCAGCATTTT. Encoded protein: CSARDGQGSNQPQHF.

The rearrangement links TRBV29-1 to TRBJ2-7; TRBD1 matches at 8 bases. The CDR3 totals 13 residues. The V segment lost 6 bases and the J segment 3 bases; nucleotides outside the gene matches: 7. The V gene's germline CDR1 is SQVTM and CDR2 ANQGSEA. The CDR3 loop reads CSVGQGIYYEQYF. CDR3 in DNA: TGCAGCGTCGGACAGGGAATTTACTACGAGCAGTACTTC.

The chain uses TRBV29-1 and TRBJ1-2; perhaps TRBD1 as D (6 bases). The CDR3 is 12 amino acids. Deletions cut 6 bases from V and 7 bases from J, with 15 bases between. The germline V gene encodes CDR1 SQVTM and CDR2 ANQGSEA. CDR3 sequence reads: CSVDAGGGGYTF. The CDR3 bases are TGCAGCGTCGATGCGGGGGGCGGTGGCTACACCTTC.

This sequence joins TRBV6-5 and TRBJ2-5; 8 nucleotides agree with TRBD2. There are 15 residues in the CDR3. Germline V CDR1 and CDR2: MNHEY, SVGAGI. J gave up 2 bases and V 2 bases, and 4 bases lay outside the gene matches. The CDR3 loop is CASSYEAGDQETQYF. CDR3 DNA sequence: TGTGCCAGCAGTTACGAAGCGGGGGATCAAGAGACCCAGTACTTC.

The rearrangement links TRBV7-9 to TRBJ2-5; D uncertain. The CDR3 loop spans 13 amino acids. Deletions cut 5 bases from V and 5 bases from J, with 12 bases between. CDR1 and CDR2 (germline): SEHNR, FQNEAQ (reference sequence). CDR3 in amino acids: CASSEMVGETQYF. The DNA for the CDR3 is TGTGCCAGCAGCGAGATGGTGGGGGAGACCCAGTACTTC.

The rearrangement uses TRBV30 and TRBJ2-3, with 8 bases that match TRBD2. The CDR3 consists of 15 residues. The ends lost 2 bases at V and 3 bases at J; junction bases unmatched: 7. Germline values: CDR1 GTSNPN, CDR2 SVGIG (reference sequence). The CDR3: CAWSQGLAGTDTQYF. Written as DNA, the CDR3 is TGTGCCTGGAGTCAAGGACTAGCCGGTACAGATACGCAGTATTTT.

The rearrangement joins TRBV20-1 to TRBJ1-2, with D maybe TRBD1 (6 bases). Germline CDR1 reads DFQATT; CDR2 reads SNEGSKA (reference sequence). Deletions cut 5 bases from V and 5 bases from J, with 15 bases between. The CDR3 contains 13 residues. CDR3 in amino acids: CSADARDMYGYTF. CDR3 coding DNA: TGCAGTGCTGACGCCCGGGACATGTATGGCTACACCTTC.

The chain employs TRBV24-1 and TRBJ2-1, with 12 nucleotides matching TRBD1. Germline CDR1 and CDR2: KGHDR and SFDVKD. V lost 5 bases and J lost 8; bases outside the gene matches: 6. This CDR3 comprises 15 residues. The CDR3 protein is CATSVGQGAEDEQFF. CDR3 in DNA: TGTGCCACCAGTGTGGGACAGGGGGCGGAGGATGAGCAGTTCTTC.

The CDR3: CASSLGTQETQYF. The CDR3, as DNA: TGCGCCAGCAGCTTGGGGACCCAAGAGACCCAGTACTTC. The rearrangement uses TRBV5-1 and TRBJ2-5; unclear D gene. CDR3 size: 13 residues. The V gene's germline CDR1 is SGHRS and CDR2 YFSETQ. Between the trimmed V and J ends, which lost 0 bases and 1 base, there was a span of 4 bases.

CDR3 sequence reads: CASSLDPGMNTEAFF. The CDR3 bases are TGTGCCAGCAGCCTGGACCCGGGAATGAACACTGAAGCTTTCTTT. The J gene is TRBJ1-1, the V gene TRBV5-4; D remains ambiguous. The CDR3 sequence is 15 residues long. Germline CDR1 reads SGHNT; CDR2 reads YYREEE (reference sequence). V lost 4 bases to trimming and J lost 0 bases, with 13 bases between them.

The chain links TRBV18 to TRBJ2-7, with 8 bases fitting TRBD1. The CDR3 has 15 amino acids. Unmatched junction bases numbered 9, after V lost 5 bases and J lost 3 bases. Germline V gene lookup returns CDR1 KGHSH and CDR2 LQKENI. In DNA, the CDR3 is TGTGCCAGCTCATTTGGGACAGGTGGGAACTACGAGCAGTACTTC. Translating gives CASSFGTGGNYEQYF.

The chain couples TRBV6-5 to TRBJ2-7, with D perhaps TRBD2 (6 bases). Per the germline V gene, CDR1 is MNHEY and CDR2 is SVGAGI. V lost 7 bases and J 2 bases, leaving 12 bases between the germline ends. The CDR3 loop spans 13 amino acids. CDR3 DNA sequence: TGTGCCAGCACCGACGGGACTGCCTACGAGCAGTACTTC. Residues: CASTDGTAYEQYF.

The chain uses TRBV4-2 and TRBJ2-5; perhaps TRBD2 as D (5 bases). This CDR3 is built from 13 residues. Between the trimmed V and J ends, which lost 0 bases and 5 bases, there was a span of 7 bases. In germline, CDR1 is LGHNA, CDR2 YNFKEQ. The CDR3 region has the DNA TGTGCCAGCAGCCAAGACCCTAGCGAGACCCAGTACTTC. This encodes CASSQDPSETQYF.

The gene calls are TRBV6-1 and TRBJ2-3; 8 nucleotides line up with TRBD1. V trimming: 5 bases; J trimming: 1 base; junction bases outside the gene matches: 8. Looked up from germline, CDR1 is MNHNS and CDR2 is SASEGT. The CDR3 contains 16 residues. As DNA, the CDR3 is TGTGCCAGCAGTCAGGACAGGGAAGGGGGCACAGATACGCAGTATTTT. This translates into CASSQDREGGTDTQYF.

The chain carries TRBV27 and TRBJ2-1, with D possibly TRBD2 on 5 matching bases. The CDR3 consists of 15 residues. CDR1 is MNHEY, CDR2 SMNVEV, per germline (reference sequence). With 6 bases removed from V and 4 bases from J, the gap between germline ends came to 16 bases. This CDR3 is CASRLVTGLYNEQFF. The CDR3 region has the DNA TGTGCCAGCAGATTAGTAACGGGGTTGTACAATGAGCAGTTCTTC.

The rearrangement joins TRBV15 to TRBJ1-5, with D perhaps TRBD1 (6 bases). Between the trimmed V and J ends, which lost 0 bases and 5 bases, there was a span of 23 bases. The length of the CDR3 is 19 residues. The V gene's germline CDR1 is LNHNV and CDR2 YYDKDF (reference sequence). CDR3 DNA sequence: TGTGCCACCAGCAGAGATGGGGATGTCGGCCGGGACATGCATCAGCCCCAGCATTTT. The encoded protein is CATSRDGDVGRDMHQPQHF.

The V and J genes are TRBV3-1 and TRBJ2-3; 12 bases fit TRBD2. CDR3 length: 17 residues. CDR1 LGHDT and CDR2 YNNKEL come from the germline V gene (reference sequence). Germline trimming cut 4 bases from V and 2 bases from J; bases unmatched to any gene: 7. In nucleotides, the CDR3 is TGTGCCAGCAGCCCTCTAGCGGGGGGGATATACACAGATACGCAGTATTTT. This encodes CASSPLAGGIYTDTQYF.

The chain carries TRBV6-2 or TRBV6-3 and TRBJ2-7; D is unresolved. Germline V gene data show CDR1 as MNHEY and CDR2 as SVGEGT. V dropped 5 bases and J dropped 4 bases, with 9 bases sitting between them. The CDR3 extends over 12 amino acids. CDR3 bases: TGTGCCAGCAGTCCTGACACGTACGAGCAGTACTTC. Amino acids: CASSPDTYEQYF.

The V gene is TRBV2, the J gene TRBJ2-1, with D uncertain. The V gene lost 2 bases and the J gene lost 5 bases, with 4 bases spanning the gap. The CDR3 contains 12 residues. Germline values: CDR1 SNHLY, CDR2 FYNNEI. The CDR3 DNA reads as TGTGCCAGCAGTGAACGGGACAATGAGCAGTTCTTC. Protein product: CASSERDNEQFF.

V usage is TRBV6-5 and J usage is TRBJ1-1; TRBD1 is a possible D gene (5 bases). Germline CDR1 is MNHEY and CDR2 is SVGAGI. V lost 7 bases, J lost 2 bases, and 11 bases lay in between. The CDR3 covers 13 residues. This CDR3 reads CASTRGPNTEAFF. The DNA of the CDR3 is TGTGCCAGCACGAGGGGCCCCAACACTGAAGCTTTCTTT.

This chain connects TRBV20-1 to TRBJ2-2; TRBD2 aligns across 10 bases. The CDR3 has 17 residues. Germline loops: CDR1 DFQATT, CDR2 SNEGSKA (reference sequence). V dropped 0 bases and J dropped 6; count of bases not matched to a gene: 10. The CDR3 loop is CSARDVSGGLIPGELFF. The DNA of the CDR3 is TGCAGTGCTAGAGATGTTAGCGGGGGGTTAATCCCCGGGGAGCTGTTTTTT.